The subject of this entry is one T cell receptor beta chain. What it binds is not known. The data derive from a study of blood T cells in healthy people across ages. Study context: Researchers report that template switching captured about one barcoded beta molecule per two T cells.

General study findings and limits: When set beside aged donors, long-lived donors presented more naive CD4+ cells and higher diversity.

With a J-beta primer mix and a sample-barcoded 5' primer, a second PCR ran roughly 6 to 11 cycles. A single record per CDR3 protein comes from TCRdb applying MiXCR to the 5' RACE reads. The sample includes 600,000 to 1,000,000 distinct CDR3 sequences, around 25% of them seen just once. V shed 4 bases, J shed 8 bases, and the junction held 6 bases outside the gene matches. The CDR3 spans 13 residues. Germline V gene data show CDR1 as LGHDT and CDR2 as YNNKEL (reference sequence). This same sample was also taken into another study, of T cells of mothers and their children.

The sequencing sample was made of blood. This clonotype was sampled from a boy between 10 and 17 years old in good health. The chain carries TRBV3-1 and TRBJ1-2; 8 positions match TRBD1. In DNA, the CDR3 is TGTGCCAGCAGCCGACAGGGGCTGGTCGGCTACACCTTC. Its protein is CASSRQGLVGYTF. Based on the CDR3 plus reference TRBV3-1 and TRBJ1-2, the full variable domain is DTAVSQTPKYLVTQMGNDKSIKCEQNLGHDTMYWYKQDSKKFLKIMFSYNNKELIINETVPNRFSPKSPDKAHLNLHINSLELGDSAVYFCASSRQGLVGYTFGSGTRLTVV.